This T cell receptor beta chain came from a study of T cells expressing NK-cell markers. Background on the study: In sorted CD3+CD56+NKG2C+, CD3+CD56+NKG2C- and CD3+CD56-NKG2C+ T cells, TCR beta repertoires were obtained. The eight sequenced donors comprised seven who were HCMV-seropositive and one who was seronegative.

Reprocessing the 5' RACE reads, TCRdb reports a single entry for every CDR3 protein and omits DNA. Its table lists about 390,000 distinct CDR3 sequences. A note on this clonotype: Antigen: not known.

Study-level points and caveats: The CD3+CD56-NKG2C+ fraction of a few donors was likewise dominated by these clonotypes. CD8+ T cells in roughly six donors included dominant NKG2C+ clonotypes at roughly 1.0-7.0%.

Germline-derived CDR1 and CDR2 are SGHNT and YENEEA. The CDR3 covers 15 residues. The receptor comes from a woman aged 45-60 years in good health. The rearrangement joins TRBV11-3 to TRBJ1-2; TCRdb outputs TRBD1, but without DNA this stays unchecked. Sequencing was done on a sample of blood T cells: a sorted CD56 or NKG2C T cell subset, CD4+ or CD8+ T cells, or bulk PBMC T cells (not recorded which). This CDR3 reads CASSLSFGQGYGYTF.